These T cell receptor beta chains were read from a single sample in a study of human T cells and chemical hapten exposure. TCRdb re-derived calls from the RACE reads in MiXCR, one entry per CDR3 protein. This table has some 110,000 distinct CDR3 sequences, more than 10% appearing once. The sequenced sample was whole blood, obtained in connection with sensitization to the hapten diphenylcyclopropenone (DPC). These TCRs come from a woman between 50 and 59 years old with alopecia areata. Some clones in this sample may be carry-over from other donors' samples. Both conserved end residues are part of each CDR3. The D gene is left open where the match is weak. Expanded clones are given a class, and other clones once, few, many or no size at all.

DNA,CDR3,V,J,D,size
TGCAGCGTCAACGTCGATCCCCAGGGTTGGTACCTCGAAGAGACCCAGTACTTC,CSVNVDPQGWYLEETQYF,TRBV29-1,TRBJ2-5,.,.
TGTGCCAGCAGTTTGACAGGGGTCACCGGGGAGCTGTTTTTT,CASSLTGVTGELFF,TRBV12-3/TRBV12-4,TRBJ2-2,TRBD1,.
TGTGCCAGCAGCTTGATGGCAAGCCAAGAGACCCAGTACTTC,CASSLMASQETQYF,TRBV7-9,TRBJ2-5,.,.
TGTGCCAGTTCGGGACAGCCAAACATTCAGTACTTC,CASSGQPNIQYF,TRBV28,TRBJ2-4,TRBD1,.
TGCAGCGTTGAGAGACAGGGGGCAGATACGCAGTATTTT,CSVERQGADTQYF,TRBV29-1,TRBJ2-3,TRBD1,many
TGCGCCACCGCCACGACGGATGGAAACACCATATATTTT,CATATTDGNTIYF,TRBV4-1,TRBJ1-3,.,once
TGCAGCGTTTCCGGGACTAGCCGAACCGGGGAGCTGTTTTTT,CSVSGTSRTGELFF,TRBV29-1,TRBJ2-2,TRBD2,few
TGTGCCAGCAGCCCGTTCTTGAACACTGAAGCTTTCTTT,CASSPFLNTEAFF,TRBV7-2,TRBJ1-1,.,many
TGTGCCAGCAGCCCCGGGACAGCATATAACTCTGGAAACACCATATATTTT,CASSPGTAYNSGNTIYF,TRBV6-5,TRBJ1-3,TRBD1,many
TGTGCCAGCAGTTTATCTTGGAACCCAGTCTACAATGAGCAGTTCTTC,CASSLSWNPVYNEQFF,TRBV27,TRBJ2-1,.,few
TGTGCCAGCAGTCGAGTTAGCGGGGGGTTTGGTGAGCAGTACTTC,CASSRVSGGFGEQYF,TRBV6-5,TRBJ2-7,TRBD2,.
TGTGCCAGTAGTAACCGGGTCACCGGGGAGCTGTTTTTT,CASSNRVTGELFF,TRBV19,TRBJ2-2,.,.
TGCGCCAGCAGCCAAGAAGTTTTTCTCAGGGTGAACACTGAAGCTTTCTTT,CASSQEVFLRVNTEAFF,TRBV4-1,TRBJ1-1,.,many
TGCGCCAGCAGCTTGGGAACCGACGGGGAGCAGTTCTTC,CASSLGTDGEQFF,TRBV5-1,TRBJ2-1,.,few
TGTGCCAGCAGTATCCTCCATCGGCAGGGAGGCGATGGCTACACCTTC,CASSILHRQGGDGYTF,TRBV12-3/TRBV12-4,TRBJ1-2,.,.
TGCGCCAGCAGCCAAGAGGACCGAGGCTCCTATAATTCACCCCTCCACTTT,CASSQEDRGSYNSPLHF,TRBV4-1,TRBJ1-6,.,few
TGCGCCAGCAGCCCGGGACAGGGGAAGGGCTCCTACAATGAGCAGTTCTTC,CASSPGQGKGSYNEQFF,TRBV5-1,TRBJ2-1,TRBD1,few
TGCAGCGTTGCATTCTTGGGGACAGCCTACGAGCAGTACTTC,CSVAFLGTAYEQYF,TRBV29-1,TRBJ2-7,TRBD1,few
TGTGCCAGCAGGCTCTCCCGACAGGATCGCACAGATACGCAGTATTTT,CASRLSRQDRTDTQYF,TRBV27,TRBJ2-3,.,many
TGTGCCAGCACCGAGGACAGGGGGCGCACGGCTTCCTACGAGCAGTACTTC,CASTEDRGRTASYEQYF,TRBV6-2/TRBV6-3,TRBJ2-7,TRBD1,many
TGCGCCAGCAGCTTCCGGGACAGTCCCTACGAGCAGTACTTC,CASSFRDSPYEQYF,TRBV5-1,TRBJ2-7,TRBD1,few
TGCGCCAGCAGTATTATAGCGGGGGGAGATACGCAGTATTTT,CASSIIAGGDTQYF,TRBV10-2,TRBJ2-3,TRBD2,.
TGTGCCAGCACCGAAAACCAAGATACGCAGTATTTT,CASTENQDTQYF,TRBV28,TRBJ2-3,.,.
TGTGCCAGCAGCCAGGCGGGAGAGCAGTACTTC,CASSQAGEQYF,TRBV6-2/TRBV6-3,TRBJ2-7,.,.
TGTGCCAGCACCCGGCCGGGCAGCTCCTACGAGCAGTACTTC,CASTRPGSSYEQYF,TRBV28,TRBJ2-7,.,.
TGTGCCAGCGTACGGCCCCAAGAGACCCAGTACTTC,CASVRPQETQYF,TRBV2,TRBJ2-5,.,many
TGTGCCAGCAGCGTTACCGGGACAGGTCCCGGGGAGCTGTTTTTT,CASSVTGTGPGELFF,TRBV9,TRBJ2-2,TRBD1,few
TGTGCCAGCAGCCCTGGACTAGCGTGGACAGATACGCAGTATTTT,CASSPGLAWTDTQYF,TRBV7-2,TRBJ2-3,TRBD2,few
TGTGCCAGCAGCTACAACCCCCCGCGGACTTTCTTT,CASSYNPPRTFF,TRBV11-2,TRBJ1-1,.,.
TGCGCCAGCAGCTCGACATACCTAGGACCCAATGAGCAGTTCTTC,CASSSTYLGPNEQFF,TRBV5-1,TRBJ2-1,.,.
TGTGCCAGCAGCCCTGACAGGGGGCGGGCCGGGGAGCTGTTTTTT,CASSPDRGRAGELFF,TRBV6-5,TRBJ2-2,TRBD1,.
TGTGCCACCAGCAGAAATCGAATGGGGACTAGCGGATACAATGAGCAGTTCTTC,CATSRNRMGTSGYNEQFF,TRBV15,TRBJ2-1,TRBD2,.
TGCAGTGCTATTGTCTTCGGACAGCGCTATGGCTACACCTTC,CSAIVFGQRYGYTF,TRBV20-1,TRBJ1-2,.,many
TGTGCCAGCAGGCCCCTAGTGAACACTGAAGCTTTCTTT,CASRPLVNTEAFF,TRBV28,TRBJ1-1,.,many
TGCAGTGCCCCTCTAGCGGGCTTGTACGAGCAGTACTTC,CSAPLAGLYEQYF,TRBV20-1,TRBJ2-7,TRBD2,many